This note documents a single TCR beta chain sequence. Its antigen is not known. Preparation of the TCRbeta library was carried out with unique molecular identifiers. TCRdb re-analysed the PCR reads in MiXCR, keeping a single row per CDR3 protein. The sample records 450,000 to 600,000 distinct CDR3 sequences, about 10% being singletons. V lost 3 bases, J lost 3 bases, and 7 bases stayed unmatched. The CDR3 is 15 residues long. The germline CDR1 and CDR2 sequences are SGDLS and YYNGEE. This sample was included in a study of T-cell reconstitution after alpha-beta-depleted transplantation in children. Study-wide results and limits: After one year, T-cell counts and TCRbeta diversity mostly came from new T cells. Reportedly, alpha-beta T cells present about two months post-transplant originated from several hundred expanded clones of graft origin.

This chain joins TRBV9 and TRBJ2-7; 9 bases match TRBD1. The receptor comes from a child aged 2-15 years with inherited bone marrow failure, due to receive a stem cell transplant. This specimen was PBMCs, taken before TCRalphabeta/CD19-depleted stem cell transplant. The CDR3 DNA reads TGTGCCAGCAGCGCGGGACAGGGATCCTTCTACGAGCAGTACTTC. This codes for CASSAGQGSFYEQYF.